This is a list of T cell receptor beta chains from one sample in a study of blood T cell repertoires in COVID-19. Libraries were prepared by immunoSEQ multiplex PCR; TCRdb keeps only in-frame clonotypes and omits some of them. Here the sample spans 400,000 to 550,000 clones, around nine tenths being singletons. Sequences were obtained from peripheral blood. The receptors come from a woman younger than 45 with acute or convalescent COVID-19. Each CDR3 is given with its conserved first and last residue. A D gene is named only where the DNA matches it firmly. Clone size is not always given. Where it is, it says once, few, many or a class for expanded clones.

NA | TRBJ2-3 | TRBV5-4 | NA | CASSSGLSTDTQYF | TGTGCCAGCAGCTCCGGACTGAGCACAGATACGCAGTATTTT
NA | TRBJ2-3 | TRBV5-1 | NA | CASSLDPGTDTQYF | TGCGCCAGCAGCTTGGATCCGGGCACAGATACGCAGTATTTT
NA | TRBJ2-7 | TRBV5-6 | TRBD1 | CASSPGQGAYEQYF | TGTGCCAGCAGCCCCGGGCAGGGGGCCTACGAGCAGTACTTC
NA | TRBJ2-7 | TRBV2 | TRBD1 | CASRNRDRGGYEQYF | TGTGCCAGCAGAAACCGGGACAGGGGAGGGTACGAGCAGTACTTC
few | TRBJ1-2 | TRBV7-9 | NA | CASNVADYGYTF | TGTGCCAGCAACGTGGCTGACTATGGCTACACCTTC
few | TRBJ1-6 | TRBV27 | TRBD1 | CASSLSSGGQSPLHF | TGTGCCAGCAGTTTGTCCTCAGGGGGCCAGTCACCCCTCCACTTT
NA | TRBJ1-2 | TRBV12-3/TRBV12-4 | NA | CASSRTKNYGYTF | TGTGCCAGCAGCCGGACTAAAAACTATGGCTACACCTTC
once | TRBJ1-1 | TRBV19 | TRBD1 | CASSTGQGKVRYSEAFF | TGTGCCAGTAGTACCGGACAGGGGAAGGTGCGATACTCCGAAGCTTTCTTT
NA | TRBJ2-6 | TRBV5-6 | NA | CASRRGIQSSGANVLTF | TGTGCCAGCAGAAGGGGAATTCAGAGCTCTGGGGCCAACGTCCTGACTTTC
NA | TRBJ2-5 | TRBV3-1/TRBV3-2 | NA | CASSGGSETQYF | TGTGCCAGCTCCGGGGGTTCAGAGACCCAGTACTTC